This T cell receptor beta chain was sequenced during a study of Graves' ophthalmopathy and Graves' hyperthyroidism. The CDR3 has 13 residues. The V and J ends lost 6 bases and 7 bases, in that order; junction bases with no gene match: 3. The germline V gene encodes CDR1 SGHTA and CDR2 FQGNSA. Amplification from RNA transcripts yielded the TCR beta CDR3 regions. RT-PCR in the first round used HTBI primers; a second-round multiplex PCR followed. One entry per CDR3 protein, called by TCRdb with MiXCR from the multiplex PCR reads. The data hold about 390,000 distinct CDR3 sequences, with approximately 18% observed a single time. This clonotype was recorded many times.

The TCR originated in an adult woman with stable Graves' hyperthyroidism. The source material was peripheral blood. The chain uses TRBV7-2 and TRBJ2-4, with 10 bases aligning to TRBD1. The chain's CDR3 is CASRATGGNIQYF. The CDR3 bases are TGTGCCAGCAGGGCGACAGGGGGCAACATTCAGTACTTC.